This record covers a single T cell receptor (beta chain). The antigen is undetermined. The record originates from a study of identical twins. Study observations and caveats: Twin pairs had excess sharing that was weaker in beta out-of-frame sequences. Insertion counts were lower in abundant cord blood beta clonotypes, a trend that memory repertoires did not show.

TCRdb used MiXCR to reprocess the 5' RACE reads, holding one entry per CDR3 protein. Of roughly 690,000 distinct CDR3 sequences listed, roughly 6% are singletons. CDR1 KGHSH and CDR2 LQKENI come from the germline V gene. V gave up 5 bases and J gave up 1 base, with 9 bases separating them. The CDR3 consists of 15 residues. Sequencing was done on a sample of naive T cells sorted from blood. The chain links TRBV18 to TRBJ2-6; D remains ambiguous. The clonotype comes from a man between 18 and 29 years old in good health. The CDR3 DNA follows: TGTGCCAGCTCAGGCCAGCCATCTGGGGCCAACGTCCTGACTTTC. Amino acid sequence: CASSGQPSGANVLTF.